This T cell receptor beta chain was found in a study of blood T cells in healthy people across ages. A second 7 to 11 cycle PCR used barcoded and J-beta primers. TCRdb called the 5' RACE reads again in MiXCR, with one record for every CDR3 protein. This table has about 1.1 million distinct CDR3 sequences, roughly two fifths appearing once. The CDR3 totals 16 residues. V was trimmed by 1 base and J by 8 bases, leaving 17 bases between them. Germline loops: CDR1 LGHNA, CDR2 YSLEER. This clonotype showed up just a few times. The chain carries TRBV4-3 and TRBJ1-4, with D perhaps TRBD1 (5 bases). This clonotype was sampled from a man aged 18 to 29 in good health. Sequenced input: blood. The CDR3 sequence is CASSQGPGVRDEKLFF. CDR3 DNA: TGCGCCAGCAGCCAAGGCCCCGGAGTAAGGGACGAAAAACTGTTTTTT.